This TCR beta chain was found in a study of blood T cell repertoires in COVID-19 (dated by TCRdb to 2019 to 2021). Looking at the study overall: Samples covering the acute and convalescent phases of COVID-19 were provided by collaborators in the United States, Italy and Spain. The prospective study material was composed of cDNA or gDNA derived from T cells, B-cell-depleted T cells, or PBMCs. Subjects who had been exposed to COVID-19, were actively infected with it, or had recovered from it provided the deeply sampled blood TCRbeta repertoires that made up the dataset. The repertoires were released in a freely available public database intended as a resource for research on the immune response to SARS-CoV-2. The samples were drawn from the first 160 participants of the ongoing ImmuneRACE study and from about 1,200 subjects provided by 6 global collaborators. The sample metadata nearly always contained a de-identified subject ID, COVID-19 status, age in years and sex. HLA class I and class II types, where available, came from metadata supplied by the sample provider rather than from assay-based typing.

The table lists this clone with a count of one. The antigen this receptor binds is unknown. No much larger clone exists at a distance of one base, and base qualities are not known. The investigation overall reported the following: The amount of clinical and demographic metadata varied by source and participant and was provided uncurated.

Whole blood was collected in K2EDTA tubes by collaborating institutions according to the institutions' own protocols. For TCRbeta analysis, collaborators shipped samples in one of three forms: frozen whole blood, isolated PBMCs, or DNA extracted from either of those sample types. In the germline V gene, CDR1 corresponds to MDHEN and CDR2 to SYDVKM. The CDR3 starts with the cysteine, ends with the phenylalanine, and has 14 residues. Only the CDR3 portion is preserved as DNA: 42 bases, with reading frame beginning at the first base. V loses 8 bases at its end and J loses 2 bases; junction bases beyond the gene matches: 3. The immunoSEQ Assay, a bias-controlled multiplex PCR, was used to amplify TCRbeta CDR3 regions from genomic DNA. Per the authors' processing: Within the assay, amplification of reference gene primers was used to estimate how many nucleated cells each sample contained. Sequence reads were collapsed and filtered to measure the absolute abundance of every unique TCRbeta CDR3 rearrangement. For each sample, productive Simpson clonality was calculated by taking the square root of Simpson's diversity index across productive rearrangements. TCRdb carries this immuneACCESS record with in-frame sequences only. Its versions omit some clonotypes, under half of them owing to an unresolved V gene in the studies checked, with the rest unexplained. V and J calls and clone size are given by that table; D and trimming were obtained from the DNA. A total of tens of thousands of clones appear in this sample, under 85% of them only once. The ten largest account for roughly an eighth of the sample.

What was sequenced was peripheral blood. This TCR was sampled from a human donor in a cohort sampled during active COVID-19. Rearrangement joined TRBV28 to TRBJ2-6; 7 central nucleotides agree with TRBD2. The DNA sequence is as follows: TGTGCCAGCTGGGGGGGTCCTGGGGCCAACGTCCTGACTTTC. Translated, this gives CASWGGPGANVLTF.